Each of the 13 T cell receptor beta chains below was sequenced from the same sample in a study of blood T cell repertoires in COVID-19 (dated by TCRdb to 2020 to 2021). Preparation of the library involved the immunoSEQ multiplex PCR assay. The immuneACCESS repertoire file appears here via TCRdb, limited to in-frame rearrangements. These files lack a portion of the clones; in checked studies, under half of the deficit traces to unresolved V genes, and the cause of the others is not known. A total of around 250,000 clones appear in this sample, roughly nine tenths of them only once. The ten largest clones capture 6.2% of the sample. The sequenced sample was peripheral blood. The source of these receptors is a man aged 55 to 70 with acute or convalescent COVID-19.

V is TRBV3-1 (or the pseudogene TRBV3-2) and J is TRBJ1-1, with TRBD1 matching 7 bases. CDR1 and CDR2 from the germline V gene are LGHDT and YNNKEL (reference sequence). V dropped 4 bases and J dropped 5; count of bases not matched to a gene: 7. This CDR3 is built from 14 residues. The CDR3 bases are TGTGCCAGCAGCCCCAGTACAGGGGAAACTGAAGCTTTCTTT. Translating gives CASSPSTGETEAFF.

The chain joins TRBV30 to TRBJ2-5; 8 bases are shared with TRBD1. Per germline, CDR1 GTSNPN and CDR2 SVGIG (reference sequence). This CDR3 is built from 15 residues. Losses at the gene ends were 1 base for V and 1 base for J; bases not matched to a gene: 5. In nucleotides, the CDR3 is TGTGCCTGGAGTGACGGACAGGGCCGCCAAGAGACCCAGTACTTC. It codes for CAWSDGQGRQETQYF.

CDR3: CASSLGGGPEQYF. The CDR3 bases are TGCGCCAGCAGCTTGGGTGGAGGGCCCGAGCAGTACTTC. J is TRBJ2-7 and V is TRBV5-1, with D possibly TRBD2 on 6 matching bases. The CDR3 loop spans 13 amino acids. CDR1 and CDR2 (germline): SGHRS, YFSETQ. The V gene lost 0 bases and the J gene lost 6 bases, with 10 bases spanning the gap.

V gene TRBV24-1 combines with J gene TRBJ1-2, with D possibly TRBD1 on 5 matching bases. V was pared by 6 bases and J by 2 bases, with 12 bases between. CDR1 is KGHDR, CDR2 SFDVKD, per germline. CDR3 length equals 14 residues. The chain's CDR3 is CATSLGTPNYGYTF. In DNA, the CDR3 is TGTGCCACCAGTCTTGGGACTCCGAACTATGGCTACACCTTC.

V usage is TRBV11-3 and J usage is TRBJ2-1; a weak D match, TRBD2 (5 bases). Trimming shortened V by 2 bases and J by 0 bases, and 8 bases separated the two germline ends. The CDR3 sequence is 15 residues long. The germline V gene encodes CDR1 SGHNT and CDR2 YENEEA. The CDR3, as DNA: TGTGCCAGCAGCTTAAGAGGGAGCTCCTACAATGAGCAGTTCTTC. It is translated as CASSLRGSSYNEQFF.

The chain combines TRBV5-1 with TRBJ2-7, with 9 bases matching TRBD1. The CDR3 extends over 14 amino acids. The J segment lost 7 bases and the V segment lost 2 bases, leaving 7 bases of the junction unmatched. Germline-derived CDR1 and CDR2 are SGHRS and YFSETQ. This chain's CDR3 is CASSFGTGPGEQYF. In DNA form, the CDR3 reads TGCGCCAGCAGCTTCGGGACAGGGCCTGGGGAGCAGTACTTC.

J is TRBJ1-5 and V is TRBV30, with a tentative D call TRBD1 (5 bases). Germline V gives CDR1 GTSNPN, CDR2 SVGIG (reference sequence). V lost 0 bases and J 6 bases, leaving 15 bases between the germline ends. This CDR3 spans 15 amino acids. Here the CDR3 reads CAWSVGAPGRQPQHF. CDR3 bases: TGTGCCTGGAGTGTAGGGGCCCCCGGTCGTCAGCCCCAGCATTTT.

The chain employs TRBV5-1 and TRBJ1-5; maybe TRBD1 (6 bases). CDR1 and CDR2 from the germline V gene are SGHRS and YFSETQ. The CDR3 is made up of 17 amino acids. The V gene lost 7 bases and the J gene lost 1 base, with 21 bases spanning the gap. This chain's CDR3 is CASRKKQGDESNQPQHF. CDR3 sequence (DNA): TGCGCCAGCCGCAAGAAACAGGGTGATGAGAGCAATCAGCCCCAGCATTTT.

The chain couples TRBV5-1 to TRBJ2-7; 7 bases are shared with TRBD1. The V and J ends lost 7 bases and 5 bases, in that order; junction bases with no gene match: 12. The germline CDR1 and CDR2 sequences are SGHRS and YFSETQ. The CDR3 covers 14 residues. The chain's CDR3 is CASAKMGTANEQYF. The CDR3 DNA sequence: TGCGCCAGCGCCAAAATGGGGACAGCTAACGAGCAGTACTTC.

The rearrangement uses TRBV6-5 and TRBJ2-7; TRBD2 matches at 9 bases. The junction had 8 bases not matched to a gene; V was cut back by 5 bases and J by 6 bases. The CDR3 is 14 residues long. CDR1 is MNHEY and CDR2 is SVGAGI in the germline V gene. In DNA form, the CDR3 reads TGTGCCAGCAGTCCGGGACTAGCCGGAGCCGAGCAGTACTTC. Translation gives CASSPGLAGAEQYF.

This clone was counted only a few times. CDR3 coding DNA: TGTGCCAGTAGGGGCAGGGGCGCCTATGGCTACACCTTC. Its translation is CASRGRGAYGYTF. The chain couples TRBV19 to TRBJ1-2; D is possibly TRBD1 (6 bases). The CDR3 has 13 residues. V dropped 6 bases and J dropped 4 bases, with 12 bases sitting between them. The germline CDR1 and CDR2 sequences are LNHDA and SQIVND (reference sequence).

The V call is TRBV19, the J call TRBJ1-4, with D unclear. V lost 1 base and J 8 bases, leaving 5 bases between the germline ends. Germline CDR1 is LNHDA and CDR2 is SQIVND (reference sequence). The CDR3 runs 12 residues. The CDR3: CASSIGGEKLFF. The CDR3 DNA follows: TGTGCCAGTAGTATAGGAGGAGAAAAACTGTTTTTT.

This chain uses TRBV6-5 with TRBJ1-2; the D gene is possibly TRBD1 (5 bases). This CDR3 contains 14 residues. Germline values: CDR1 MNHEY, CDR2 SVGAGI. The V end was cut by 5 bases, the J end by 5 bases, with 15 bases between. The CDR3 region is CASSKTDTIYGYTF. CDR3 in DNA: TGTGCCAGCAGTAAAACGGACACGATTTATGGCTACACCTTC.